Listed here are 26 T cell receptor beta chains from one sample, sequenced in a study of blood T cell repertoires in COVID-19. Profiling relied on immunoSEQ multiplex PCR, and the TCRdb table lists in-frame clones only, not all of them. The sample lists about 80,000 clones, 65% to 85% seen once, with roughly 15% in the top ten. The specimen was peripheral blood. The receptors derive from a man aged 65-85 years with active or convalescent COVID-19.

The chain combines TRBV30 with TRBJ2-3; maybe TRBD1 (6 bases). Germline V gene lookup returns CDR1 GTSNPN and CDR2 SVGIG (reference sequence). CDR3 size: 15 residues. Deletions cut 2 bases from V and 1 base from J, with 13 bases between. CDR3: CAWSRGSGGTDTQYF. As DNA, the CDR3 is TGTGCCTGGAGTAGGGGGAGTGGGGGCACAGATACGCAGTATTTT.

As regards this clone: Mismatch with germline at one junction end may stem from a read error. V gene TRBV7-7 combines with J gene TRBJ2-5; D is possibly TRBD2 (7 bases). CDR1 is SSHAT, CDR2 FNYEAQ, per germline (reference sequence). This CDR3 spans 14 amino acids. CDR3 sequence (DNA): TGTGCTAGCAGACGGACTAGGGGGCAAGAGACCCAGTACTTC. As protein: CASRRTRGQETQYF. Filled out from reference TRBV7-7 and TRBJ2-5, the complete variable domain reads GAGVSQSPRYKVTKRGQDVTLRCDPISSHATLYWYQQALGQGPEFLTYFNYEAQPDKSGLPSDRFSAERPEGSISTLTIQRTEQRDSAMYRCASRRTRGQETQYFGPGTRLLVL.

This chain links TRBV5-6 with TRBJ2-1, with 8 bases matching TRBD2. The V segment lost 5 bases and the J segment 5 bases; nucleotides outside the gene matches: 9. CDR1 SGHDT and CDR2 YYEEEE come from the germline V gene. This CDR3 contains 15 residues. The CDR3 spells CASSYRRGAHNEQFF. DNA for the CDR3: TGTGCCAGCAGTTATCGGCGGGGGGCGCACAATGAGCAGTTCTTC.

This clone appeared a few times. The chain employs TRBV2 and TRBJ1-2, with unresolved D. Germline V gives CDR1 SNHLY, CDR2 FYNNEI. The CDR3 spans 14 residues. V was shortened by 7 bases and J by 8 bases, with 20 bases between the two germline ends. The CDR3: CASTHREGKGGYTF. DNA for the CDR3: TGTGCCAGCACCCATCGAGAGGGAAAGGGAGGCTACACCTTC.

This rearrangement joins TRBV2 to TRBJ1-2; TRBD1 agrees at 7 bases. Trimming cost V 7 bases and J 3 bases; bases outside gene matches: 5. The germline gives CDR1 SNHLY, CDR2 FYNNEI. There are 13 residues in the CDR3. CDR3 in DNA: TGTGCCAGCAAGGGGGACAGCTACTATGGCTACACCTTC. Its translation: CASKGDSYYGYTF.

The chain recombines TRBV6-2 or TRBV6-3 with TRBJ2-2, with a possible D match to TRBD2 (5 bases). The CDR3 contains 14 residues. V dropped 5 bases and J dropped 5 bases, with 12 bases sitting between them. CDR1 and CDR2 (germline): MNHEY, SVGEGT. The CDR3 here is CASSRPSGTGELFF. The CDR3, as DNA: TGTGCCAGCAGTAGGCCCTCGGGGACCGGGGAGCTGTTTTTT.

The V gene is TRBV19, the J gene TRBJ1-1; 8 bases line up with TRBD1. V trimming: 7 bases; J trimming: 5 bases; junction bases outside the gene matches: 6. This CDR3 comprises 13 residues. Germline V gene sequence: CDR1 LNHDA, CDR2 SQIVND (reference sequence). CDR3 in DNA: TGTGCCAGTACGTTGACAGGGGCTACTGAAGCTTTCTTT. Amino acids: CASTLTGATEAFF.

The V gene is TRBV6-2 or TRBV6-3, the J gene TRBJ2-5; 11 bases line up with TRBD1. V lost 4 bases, J lost 5 bases, and 3 bases stayed unmatched. Germline CDR1 and CDR2: MNHEY and SVGEGT. The CDR3 length is 14 residues. This CDR3 is CASSWTGGGETQYF. Written as DNA, the CDR3 is TGTGCCAGCAGTTGGACAGGGGGCGGCGAGACCCAGTACTTC.

The rearrangement uses TRBV5-1 and TRBJ2-5; the match to TRBD1 covers 7 bases. With 4 bases clipped from V and 4 bases from J, the junction kept 7 bases outside the gene matches. The CDR3 extends over 14 amino acids. The V gene's germline CDR1 is SGHRS and CDR2 YFSETQ. CDR3 protein: CASSDRASSETQYF. The CDR3 DNA reads TGCGCCAGCAGCGACAGGGCCTCCTCAGAGACCCAGTACTTC.

V usage is TRBV5-5 and J usage is TRBJ2-6; no reliable D call. Germline V gene sequence: CDR1 SGHKS, CDR2 YYEKEE (reference sequence). The CDR3 loop spans 18 amino acids. With 5 bases removed from V and 0 bases from J, the gap between germline ends came to 18 bases. CDR3 nucleotide sequence: TGTGCCAGCAGATTCTCCGGGTCTGTGAGCTCTGGGGCCAACGTCCTGACTTTC. It specifies CASRFSGSVSSGANVLTF.

The chain recombines TRBV5-1 with TRBJ1-2; 7 bases align to TRBD1. Germline trimming cut 5 bases from V and 0 bases from J; bases unmatched to any gene: 7. The germline gives CDR1 SGHRS, CDR2 YFSETQ. This CDR3 has 15 residues. CDR3 in amino acids: CASRRGTETNYGYTF. The CDR3 region has the DNA TGCGCCAGCAGGAGGGGGACAGAAACTAACTATGGCTACACCTTC.

The CDR3 is CASITRGGGGQPQHF. CDR3 coding DNA: TGTGCCAGTATTACGAGGGGGGGCGGAGGACAGCCCCAGCATTTT. The rearrangement joins TRBV19 to TRBJ1-5; perhaps TRBD1 as D (6 bases). Between the trimmed V and J ends, which lost 7 bases and 7 bases, there was a span of 20 bases. CDR1 LNHDA and CDR2 SQIVND come from the germline V gene (reference sequence). The CDR3 contains 15 residues.

The genes are TRBV3-1 (or the pseudogene TRBV3-2) and TRBJ2-5; D might be TRBD2 (5 bases). CDR1 and CDR2 from the germline V gene are LGHDT and YNNKEL (reference sequence). The CDR3 is made up of 15 amino acids. Trimming cost V 5 bases and J 5 bases, with 18 bases left between them. CDR3 region: CASSFQAGIGETQYF. The CDR3 region has the DNA TGTGCCAGCAGCTTTCAGGCCGGGATCGGGGAGACCCAGTACTTC.

The chain employs TRBV10-2 and TRBJ2-3; D is undetermined. The CDR3 consists of 14 residues. V lost 4 bases and J 1 base, leaving 9 bases between the germline ends. CDR1 is WSHSY, CDR2 SAAADI, per germline. The CDR3: CASSAAHRTDTQYF. The CDR3 DNA reads TGCGCCAGCAGTGCCGCGCACCGCACAGATACGCAGTATTTT.

V usage is TRBV5-1 and J usage is TRBJ2-7, with unresolved D. The CDR3 is 13 residues long. Germline V gene sequence: CDR1 SGHRS, CDR2 YFSETQ. V lost 3 bases, J lost 3 bases, and 10 bases lay in between. DNA for the CDR3: TGCGCCAGCAGCTACGACTTAAACTACGAGCAGTACTTC. It is translated as CASSYDLNYEQYF.

This chain uses TRBV6-5 with TRBJ1-1; a possible D gene is TRBD1 (6 bases). From germline, CDR1 is MNHEY and CDR2 SVGAGI. The CDR3 contains 15 residues. V was trimmed by 5 bases and J by 3 bases, leaving 16 bases between them. This CDR3 is CASSTPGGGYTEAFF. The CDR3 coding sequence is TGTGCCAGCAGTACCCCTGGGGGGGGCTACACTGAAGCTTTCTTT.

This chain uses TRBV3-1 (or the pseudogene TRBV3-2) with TRBJ2-5, with D unclear. Germline V gene sequence: CDR1 LGHDT, CDR2 YNNKEL (reference sequence). V shed 4 bases and J shed 2 bases, with 11 bases lying between them. CDR3 length equals 14 residues. This chain's CDR3 is CASSLYSSQETQYF. The DNA for the CDR3 is TGTGCCAGCAGCCTGTACAGTTCTCAAGAGACCCAGTACTTC.

This clone has at least ten counts. The chain couples TRBV5-1 to TRBJ1-6; weak D call: TRBD1 (6 bases). Trimming took 4 bases from V and 9 from J, leaving 17 bases between them. In germline, CDR1 is SGHRS, CDR2 YFSETQ. The CDR3 length is 15 residues. The CDR3 sequence: CASSLATGTSSPLHF. DNA for the CDR3: TGCGCCAGCAGCCTGGCCACAGGGACATCTTCACCCCTCCACTTT. Based on the CDR3 plus reference TRBV5-1 and TRBJ1-6, the full variable domain is KAGVTQTPRYLIKTRGQQVTLSCSPISGHRSVSWYQQTPGQGLQFLFEYFSETQRNKGNFPGRFSGRQFSNSRSEMNVSTLELGDSALYLCASSLATGTSSPLHFGNGTRLTVT.

The J gene is TRBJ1-1, the V gene TRBV4-1; possible D gene TRBD1, 5 bases. Trimming shortened V by 0 bases and J by 3 bases, and 11 bases separated the two germline ends. The germline CDR1 and CDR2 sequences are MGHRA and YSYEKL. This CDR3 spans 15 amino acids. The CDR3 sequence: CASSQDAGIDTEAFF. CDR3 in DNA: TGCGCCAGCAGCCAAGATGCAGGGATCGACACTGAAGCTTTCTTT.

CDR3 nucleotides: TGTGCCAGCAGTTCCATGACTACCACAGATACGCAGTATTTT. Translating gives CASSSMTTTDTQYF. The chain combines TRBV6-5 with TRBJ2-3, with TRBD2 as a possible D gene (5 bases). V shed 4 bases and J shed 2 bases, with 10 bases lying between them. There are 14 residues in the CDR3. Germline V gene data show CDR1 as MNHEY and CDR2 as SVGAGI.

This rearrangement joins TRBV23-1 to TRBJ2-2; weak D call: TRBD2 (7 bases). TRBV23-1 counts as an open reading frame of uncertain function. CDR3 length: 14 amino acids. The V gene lost 11 bases and the J gene lost 0 bases, with 13 bases spanning the gap. The CDR3 protein is CAVGGQTNTGELFF. The CDR3 DNA is TGCGCCGTCGGGGGGCAAACGAACACCGGGGAGCTGTTTTTT.

The V call is TRBV2, the J call TRBJ1-6; D possibly corresponds to TRBD1 (5 bases). The V end lost 7 bases, the J end lost 7 bases, and 17 bases lay between the germline ends. The germline V gene encodes CDR1 SNHLY and CDR2 FYNNEI. The CDR3 sequence is 15 residues long. The CDR3 nucleotides are TGTGCCAGCACTGGGGCGGGGGGTAAAAATTCACCCCTCCACTTT. Translated: CASTGAGGKNSPLHF.

The rearrangement joins TRBV6-2 or TRBV6-3 to TRBJ1-5; TRBD1 is a possible D gene (5 bases). Per the germline V gene, CDR1 is MNHEY and CDR2 is SVGEGT. The CDR3 covers 15 residues. Trimming took off 3 bases at V and 2 bases at J, with 11 bases between the two ends. As DNA, the CDR3 is TGTGCCAGCAGTTATATTGGGGGGGGCAATCAGCCCCAGCATTTT. Its protein is CASSYIGGGNQPQHF.

This rearrangement joins TRBV11-2 to TRBJ2-1; D is perhaps TRBD2 (5 bases). CDR3 length: 15 residues. V was trimmed by 0 bases and J by 6 bases, leaving 12 bases between them. Germline V gene sequence: CDR1 SGHAT, CDR2 FQNNGV. The DNA of the CDR3 is TGTGCCAGCAGCTTAGACTACCTAGCCGTCAATGAGCAGTTCTTC. Amino acids: CASSLDYLAVNEQFF.

The chain recombines TRBV11-3 with TRBJ1-1, with D uncertain. This CDR3 region has 13 residues. The germline V and J ends were trimmed by 6 bases and 3 bases, with 11 bases remaining between them. Per the germline V gene, CDR1 is SGHNT and CDR2 is YENEEA. The CDR3 spells CASRPPVDTEAFF. The CDR3 DNA is TGTGCCAGCAGACCCCCGGTTGACACTGAAGCTTTCTTT.

J is TRBJ1-6 and V is TRBV30, with D maybe TRBD1 (5 bases). The CDR3 spans 15 residues. The V gene lost 3 bases and the J gene lost 6 bases, with 15 bases spanning the gap. CDR1 and CDR2 from the germline V gene are GTSNPN and SVGIG (reference sequence). The CDR3 DNA sequence: TGTGCCTGGAGGTTCTTGGGGACTCCTAATTCACCCCTCCACTTT. The encoded protein is CAWRFLGTPNSPLHF.